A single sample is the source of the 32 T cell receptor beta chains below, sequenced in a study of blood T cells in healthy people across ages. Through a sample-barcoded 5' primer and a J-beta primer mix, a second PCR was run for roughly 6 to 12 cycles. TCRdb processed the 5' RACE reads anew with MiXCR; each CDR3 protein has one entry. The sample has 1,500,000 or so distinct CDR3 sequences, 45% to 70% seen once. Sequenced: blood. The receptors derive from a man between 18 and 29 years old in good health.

CDR3 coding DNA: TGCGCCAGCAGTGATCCGGGCAATAATGAGCAGTTCTTC. It specifies CASSDPGNNEQFF. The rearrangement links TRBV10-1 to TRBJ2-1; D gene ambiguous. Trimming cost V 3 bases and J 7 bases, with 10 bases left between them. The CDR3 is 13 residues long. Germline V lookup: CDR1 WNHNN, CDR2 SYGVQD (reference sequence).

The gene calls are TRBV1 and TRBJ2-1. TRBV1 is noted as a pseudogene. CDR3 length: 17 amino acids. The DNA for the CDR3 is TGCACCAGCAGCCAAGATTCTGTAAAAGGGTACTACAATGAGCAGTTCTTC. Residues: CTSSQDSVKGYYNEQFF.

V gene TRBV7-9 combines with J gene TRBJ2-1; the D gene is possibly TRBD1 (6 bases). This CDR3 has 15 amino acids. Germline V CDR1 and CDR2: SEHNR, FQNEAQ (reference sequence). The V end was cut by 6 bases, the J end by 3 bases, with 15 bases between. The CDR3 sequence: CASRAVQGGYNEQFF. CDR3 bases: TGTGCCAGCAGAGCAGTACAGGGTGGCTACAATGAGCAGTTCTTC.

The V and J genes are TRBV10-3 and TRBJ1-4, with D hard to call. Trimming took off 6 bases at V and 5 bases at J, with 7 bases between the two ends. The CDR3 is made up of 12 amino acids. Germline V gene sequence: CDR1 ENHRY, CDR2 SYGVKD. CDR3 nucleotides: TGTGCCATCAGCCGATCGAATGAAAAACTGTTTTTT. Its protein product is CAISRSNEKLFF.

The CDR3 loop reads CSARSLTYEQYF. CDR3 nucleotide sequence: TGCAGTGCTAGGAGTCTTACCTACGAGCAGTACTTC. This chain links TRBV20-1 with TRBJ2-7; no definite D call. There are 12 residues in the CDR3. Germline values: CDR1 DFQATT, CDR2 SNEGSKA (reference sequence). Trimming removed 3 bases at V and 2 bases at J, with 8 bases between.

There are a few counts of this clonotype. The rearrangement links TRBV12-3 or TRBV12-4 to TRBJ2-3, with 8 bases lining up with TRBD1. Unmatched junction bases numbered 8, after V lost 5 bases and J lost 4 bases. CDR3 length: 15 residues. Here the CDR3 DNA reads TGTGCCAGCAGTAGGACAGGGAAGGCCTCAGATACGCAGTATTTT. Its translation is CASSRTGKASDTQYF.

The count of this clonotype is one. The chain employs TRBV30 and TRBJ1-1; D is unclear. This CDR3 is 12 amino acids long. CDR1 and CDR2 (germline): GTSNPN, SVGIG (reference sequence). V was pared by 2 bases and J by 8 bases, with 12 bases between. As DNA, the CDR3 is TGTGCCTGGAGTTCCGGAAGGTGGGAAGCTTTCTTT. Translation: CAWSSGRWEAFF.

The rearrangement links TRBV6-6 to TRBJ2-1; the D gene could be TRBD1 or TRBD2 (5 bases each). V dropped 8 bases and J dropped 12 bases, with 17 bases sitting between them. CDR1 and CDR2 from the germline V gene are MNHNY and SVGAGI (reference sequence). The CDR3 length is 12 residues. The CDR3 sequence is CASQKNRGVQFF. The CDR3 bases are TGTGCCAGCCAAAAAAATAGAGGGGTGCAGTTCTTC.

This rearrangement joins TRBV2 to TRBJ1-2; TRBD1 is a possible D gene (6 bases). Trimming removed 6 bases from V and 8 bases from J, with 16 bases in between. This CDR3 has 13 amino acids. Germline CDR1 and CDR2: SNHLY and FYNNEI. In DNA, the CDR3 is TGTGCCAGCAGCCTACAGGGAAGAGAAGGCTACACCTTC. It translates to CASSLQGREGYTF.

The CDR3 protein is CASNSGGPNNEQYF. The CDR3 coding sequence is TGTGCCAGCAACTCGGGGGGACCCAACAATGAGCAGTACTTC. The chain recombines TRBV27 with TRBJ2-5; 7 bases line up with TRBD2. The V segment lost 7 bases and the J segment 11 bases; nucleotides outside the gene matches: 16. The CDR3 runs 14 residues. Germline V lookup: CDR1 MNHEY, CDR2 SMNVEV (reference sequence).

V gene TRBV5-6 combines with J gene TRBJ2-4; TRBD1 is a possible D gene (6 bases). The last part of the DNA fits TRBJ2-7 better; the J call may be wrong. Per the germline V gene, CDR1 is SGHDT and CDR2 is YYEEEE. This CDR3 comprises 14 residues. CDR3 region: CASSIDRLRNEQYF. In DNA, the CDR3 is TGTGCCAGCAGCATCGACAGGCTTAGGAACGAGCAGTACTTC.

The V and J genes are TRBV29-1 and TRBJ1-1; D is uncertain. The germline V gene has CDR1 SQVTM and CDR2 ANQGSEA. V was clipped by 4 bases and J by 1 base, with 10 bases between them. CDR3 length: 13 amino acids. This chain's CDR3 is CSVVGRRNTEAFF. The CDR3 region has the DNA TGCAGCGTTGTAGGCAGGAGGAACACTGAAGCTTTCTTT. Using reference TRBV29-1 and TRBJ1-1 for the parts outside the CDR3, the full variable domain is SAVISQKPSRDICQRGTSLTIQCQVDSQVTMMFWYRQQPGQSLTLIATANQGSEATYESGFVIDKFPISRPNLTFSTLTVSNMSPEDSSIYLCSVVGRRNTEAFFGQGTRLTVV.

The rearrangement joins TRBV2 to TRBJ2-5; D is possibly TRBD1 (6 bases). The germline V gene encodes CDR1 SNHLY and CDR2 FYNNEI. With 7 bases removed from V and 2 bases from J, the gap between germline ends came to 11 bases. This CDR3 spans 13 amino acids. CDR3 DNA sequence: TGTGCCAGCAAGAGACAGGAACAAGAGACCCAGTACTTC. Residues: CASKRQEQETQYF.

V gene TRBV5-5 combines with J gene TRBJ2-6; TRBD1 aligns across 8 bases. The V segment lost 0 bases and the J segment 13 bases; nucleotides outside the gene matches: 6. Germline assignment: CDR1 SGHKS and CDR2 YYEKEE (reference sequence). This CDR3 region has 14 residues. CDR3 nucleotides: TGTGCCAGCAGCTTGGTACAGGGGGGAGGAGTCCTGACTTTC. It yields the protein CASSLVQGGGVLTF. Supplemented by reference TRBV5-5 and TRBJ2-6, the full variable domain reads DAGVTQSPTHLIKTRGQQVTLRCSPISGHKSVSWYQQVLGQGPQFIFQYYEKEERGRGNFPDRFSARQFPNYSSELNVNALLLGDSALYLCASSLVQGGGVLTFGAGSRLTVL.

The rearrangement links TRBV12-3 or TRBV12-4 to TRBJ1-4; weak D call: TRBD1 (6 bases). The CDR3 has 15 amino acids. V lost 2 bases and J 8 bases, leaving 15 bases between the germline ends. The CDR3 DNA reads TGTGCCAGCAGTTTATGGGGGGCAGTAGGAGAAAAACTGTTTTTT. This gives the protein CASSLWGAVGEKLFF.

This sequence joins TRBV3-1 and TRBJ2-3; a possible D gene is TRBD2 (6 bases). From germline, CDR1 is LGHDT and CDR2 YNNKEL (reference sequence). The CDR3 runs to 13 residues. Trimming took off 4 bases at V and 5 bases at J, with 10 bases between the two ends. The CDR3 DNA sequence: TGTGCCAGCAGCCGGAGGACTATAGATACGCAGTATTTT. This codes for CASSRRTIDTQYF.

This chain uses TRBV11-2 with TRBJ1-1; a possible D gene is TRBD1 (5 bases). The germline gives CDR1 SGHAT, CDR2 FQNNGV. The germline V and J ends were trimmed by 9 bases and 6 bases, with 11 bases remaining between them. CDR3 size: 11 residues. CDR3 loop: CASRDLAEAFF. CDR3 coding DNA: TGTGCCAGTCGGGACCTCGCTGAAGCTTTCTTT.

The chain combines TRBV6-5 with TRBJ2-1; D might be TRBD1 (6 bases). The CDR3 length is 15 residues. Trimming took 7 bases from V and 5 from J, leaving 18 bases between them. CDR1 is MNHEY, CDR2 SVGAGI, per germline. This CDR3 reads CASKSIQGTDNEQFF. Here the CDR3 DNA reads TGTGCCAGCAAGTCGATACAGGGTACGGACAATGAGCAGTTCTTC.

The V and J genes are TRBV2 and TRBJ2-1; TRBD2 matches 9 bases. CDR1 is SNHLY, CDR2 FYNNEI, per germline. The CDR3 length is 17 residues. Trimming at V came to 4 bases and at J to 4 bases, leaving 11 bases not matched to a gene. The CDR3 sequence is CASSAGFGAGGYNEQFF. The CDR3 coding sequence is TGTGCCAGCAGTGCAGGGTTTGGGGCGGGAGGGTACAATGAGCAGTTCTTC.

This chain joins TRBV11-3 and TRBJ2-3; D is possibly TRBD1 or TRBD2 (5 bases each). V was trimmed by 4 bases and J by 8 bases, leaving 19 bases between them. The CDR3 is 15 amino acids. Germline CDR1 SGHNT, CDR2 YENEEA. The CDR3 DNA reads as TGTGCCAGCAGCTCGCGGACCGGGGACCCAGGTACGCAGTATTTT. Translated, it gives CASSSRTGDPGTQYF.

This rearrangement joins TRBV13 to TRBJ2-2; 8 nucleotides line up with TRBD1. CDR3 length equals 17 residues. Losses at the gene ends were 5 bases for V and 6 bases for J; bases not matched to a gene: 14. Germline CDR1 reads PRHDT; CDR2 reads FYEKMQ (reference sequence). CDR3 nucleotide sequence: TGTGCCAGCAGCACATACGGACAGGGCGGAATCTCCGGGGAGCTGTTTTTT. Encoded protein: CASSTYGQGGISGELFF.

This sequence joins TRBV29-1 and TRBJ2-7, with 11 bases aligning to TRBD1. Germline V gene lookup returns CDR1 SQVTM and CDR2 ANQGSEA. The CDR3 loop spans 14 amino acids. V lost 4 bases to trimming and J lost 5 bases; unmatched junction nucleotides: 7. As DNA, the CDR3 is TGCAGCGTTGGGGAAAGGACAGGGGGCGACGAGCAGTACTTC. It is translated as CSVGERTGGDEQYF.

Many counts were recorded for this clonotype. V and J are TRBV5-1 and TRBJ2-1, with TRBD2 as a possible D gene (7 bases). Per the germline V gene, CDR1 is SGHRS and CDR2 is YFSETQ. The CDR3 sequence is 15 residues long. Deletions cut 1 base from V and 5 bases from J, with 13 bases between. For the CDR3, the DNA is TGCGCCAGCAGCTTGTCCCTCGGGGGGCACAATGAGCAGTTCTTC. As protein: CASSLSLGGHNEQFF.

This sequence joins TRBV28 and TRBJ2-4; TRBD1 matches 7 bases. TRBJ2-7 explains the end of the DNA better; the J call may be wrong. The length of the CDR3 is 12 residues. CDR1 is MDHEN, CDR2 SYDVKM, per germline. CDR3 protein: CASLGQNYEQYF. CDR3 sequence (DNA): TGTGCCAGCTTGGGACAGAATTACGAGCAGTACTTC.

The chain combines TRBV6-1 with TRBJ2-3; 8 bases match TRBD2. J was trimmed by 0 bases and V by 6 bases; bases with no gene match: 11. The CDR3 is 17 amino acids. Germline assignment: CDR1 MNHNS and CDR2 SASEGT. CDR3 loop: CASSETLAGPSTDTQYF. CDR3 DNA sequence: TGTGCCAGCAGCGAAACTTTAGCGGGGCCAAGCACAGATACGCAGTATTTT.

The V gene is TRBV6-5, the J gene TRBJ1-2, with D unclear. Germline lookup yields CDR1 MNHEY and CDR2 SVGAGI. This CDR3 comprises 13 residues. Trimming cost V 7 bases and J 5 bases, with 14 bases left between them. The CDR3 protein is CASNYGLGYGYTF. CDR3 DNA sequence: TGTGCCAGCAACTACGGGTTGGGGTATGGCTACACCTTC.

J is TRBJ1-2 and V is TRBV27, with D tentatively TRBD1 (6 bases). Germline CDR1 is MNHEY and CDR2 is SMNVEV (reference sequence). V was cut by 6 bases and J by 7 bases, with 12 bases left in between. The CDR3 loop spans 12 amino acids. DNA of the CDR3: TGTGCCAGCAGGCGCTTGGGGGCTGGCTACACCTTC. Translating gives CASRRLGAGYTF.

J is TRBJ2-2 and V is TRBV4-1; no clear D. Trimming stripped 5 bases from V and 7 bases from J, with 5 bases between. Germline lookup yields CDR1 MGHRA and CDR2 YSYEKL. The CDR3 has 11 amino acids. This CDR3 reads CASSGIGELFF. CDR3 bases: TGCGCCAGCAGCGGCATCGGGGAGCTGTTTTTT.

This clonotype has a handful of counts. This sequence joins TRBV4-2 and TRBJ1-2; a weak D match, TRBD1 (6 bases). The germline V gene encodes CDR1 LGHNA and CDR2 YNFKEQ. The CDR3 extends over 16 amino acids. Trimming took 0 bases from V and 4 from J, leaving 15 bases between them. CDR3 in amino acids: CASSQDLRGVGYGYTF. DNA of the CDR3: TGTGCCAGCAGCCAAGATCTAAGGGGGGTTGGCTATGGCTACACCTTC.

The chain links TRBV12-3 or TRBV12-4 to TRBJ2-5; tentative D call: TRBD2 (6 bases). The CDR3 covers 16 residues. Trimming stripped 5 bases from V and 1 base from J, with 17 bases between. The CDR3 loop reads CASSDALLTSQETQYF. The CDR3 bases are TGTGCCAGCAGTGACGCCCTCCTGACTAGCCAAGAGACCCAGTACTTC.

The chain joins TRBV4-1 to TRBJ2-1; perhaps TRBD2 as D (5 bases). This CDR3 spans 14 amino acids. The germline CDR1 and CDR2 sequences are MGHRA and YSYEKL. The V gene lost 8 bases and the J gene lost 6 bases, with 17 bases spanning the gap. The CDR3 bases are TGCGCCAGCGGACGACTATCATCCCCCAATGAGCAGTTCTTC. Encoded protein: CASGRLSSPNEQFF.

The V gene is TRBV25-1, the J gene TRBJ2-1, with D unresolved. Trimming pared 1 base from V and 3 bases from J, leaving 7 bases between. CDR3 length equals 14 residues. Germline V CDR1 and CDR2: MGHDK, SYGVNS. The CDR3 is CASSESTVYNEQFF. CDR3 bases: TGTGCCAGCAGTGAATCTACGGTCTACAATGAGCAGTTCTTC.